Listed here are 24 T cell receptor beta chains from one sample, sequenced in a study of cytomegalovirus exposure and HLA in healthy donors. The PCR contained 60 Vbeta and 13 Jbeta primers. TCRdb keeps only in-frame clones here, not all; method: immunoSEQ multiplex PCR. The table shows about 190,000 clones, with over 80% occurring only once. Sequences were obtained from PBMCs. These receptors all stem from a man aged 45-65 years in good health and CMV-seronegative.

The chain uses TRBV7-9 and TRBJ1-6; no definite D call. This CDR3 region has 13 residues. Germline CDR1 and CDR2: SEHNR and FQNEAQ (reference sequence). The germline V and J ends were trimmed by 6 bases and 4 bases, with 7 bases remaining between them. This CDR3 reads CASRRGYNSPLHF. As DNA, the CDR3 is TGTGCCAGCAGGCGGGGATATAATTCACCCCTCCACTTT.

The rearrangement links TRBV6-5 to TRBJ1-1; TRBD1 might be the D (5 bases). The CDR3 consists of 15 residues. Germline V gene sequence: CDR1 MNHEY, CDR2 SVGAGI. Trimming took 2 bases from V and 2 from J, leaving 12 bases between them. The CDR3 loop reads CASSYAWGDNTEAFF. The CDR3 nucleotides are TGTGCCAGCAGTTACGCCTGGGGGGATAACACTGAAGCTTTCTTT.

In DNA, the CDR3 is TGTGCCAGCAGCGTAGGGCCTCACACAGATACGCAGTATTTT. Amino acids: CASSVGPHTDTQYF. V and J are TRBV9 and TRBJ2-3; D gene uncertain. Germline V CDR1 and CDR2: SGDLS, YYNGEE. The germline V and J ends were trimmed by 0 bases and 2 bases, with 7 bases remaining between them. This CDR3 comprises 14 residues. Looking up the rest from reference TRBV9 and TRBJ2-3 gives the full variable domain: DSGVTQTPKHLITATGQRVTLRCSPRSGDLSVYWYQQSLDQGLQFLIQYYNGEERAKGNILERFSAQQFPDLHSELNLSSLELGDSALYFCASSVGPHTDTQYFGPGTRLTVL.

This chain joins TRBV20-1 and TRBJ2-5; a possible D gene is TRBD2 (6 bases). This CDR3 has 11 residues. CDR1 is DFQATT and CDR2 is SNEGSKA in the germline V gene (reference sequence). The chain's CDR3 is CRTGEKETQYF. Written as DNA, the CDR3 is TGCAGGACGGGGGAAAAAGAGACCCAGTACTTC.

The chain employs TRBV5-1 and TRBJ2-7; 8 nucleotides align to TRBD1. The trim removed 5 bases at V and 4 bases at J, leaving 8 bases unmatched. The germline gives CDR1 SGHRS, CDR2 YFSETQ. The CDR3 contains 14 residues. The CDR3 is CASRLGQGRYEQYF. CDR3 nucleotide sequence: TGCGCCAGCAGACTCGGACAGGGCAGGTACGAGCAGTACTTC.

The chain links TRBV5-8 to TRBJ1-5; TRBD1 is a possible D gene (5 bases). The CDR3 spans 14 residues. CDR1 is SGHTS, CDR2 YDEGEE, per germline. V was shortened by 4 bases and J by 4 bases, with 12 bases between the two germline ends. In DNA form, the CDR3 reads TGTGCCAGCAGCCTTACAGGTACTAATCAGCCCCAGCATTTT. The encoded protein is CASSLTGTNQPQHF.

The chain joins TRBV5-4 to TRBJ2-3; TRBD2 matches at 10 bases. Germline-derived CDR1 and CDR2 are SGHNT and YYREEE (reference sequence). V lost 4 bases, J lost 4 bases, and 6 bases stayed unmatched. This CDR3 region has 15 residues. The DNA of the CDR3 is TGTGCCAGCAGCCCAAATCTAGCGGGAGCAGATACGCAGTATTTT. This translates into CASSPNLAGADTQYF. Complete variable domain (other parts from reference TRBV5-4 and TRBJ2-3): ETGVTQSPTHLIKTRGQQVTLRCSSQSGHNTVSWYQQALGQGPQFIFQYYREEENGRGNFPPRFSGLQFPNYSSELNVNALELDDSALYLCASSPNLAGADTQYFGPGTRLTVL.

The chain employs TRBV7-6 and TRBJ1-1, with no clear D. Germline lookup yields CDR1 SGHVS and CDR2 FNYEAQ. The CDR3 sequence is 15 residues long. The V gene lost 1 base and the J gene lost 1 base, with 10 bases spanning the gap. The CDR3: CASSLGGVRNTEAFF. In DNA form, the CDR3 reads TGTGCCAGCAGCTTAGGCGGGGTGAGGAACACTGAAGCTTTCTTT.

The chain combines TRBV4-1 with TRBJ2-5; 8 bases are shared with TRBD2. The trim removed 4 bases at V and 4 bases at J, leaving 5 bases unmatched. This CDR3 has 14 amino acids. Germline values: CDR1 MGHRA, CDR2 YSYEKL. The CDR3 coding sequence is TGCGCCAGCAGCCCCGGGGGGGCCAGAGAGACCCAGTACTTC. This codes for CASSPGGARETQYF.

This chain connects TRBV7-8 to TRBJ2-1; tentative D call: TRBD2 (6 bases). V shed 1 base and J shed 6 bases, with 13 bases lying between them. In germline, CDR1 is SGHVS, CDR2 FQNEAQ. The CDR3 is 15 residues long. The CDR3 nucleotides are TGTGCCAGCAGCTTAGTCCGGGAGAGGTCCAATGAGCAGTTCTTC. Protein sequence: CASSLVRERSNEQFF.

The genes are TRBV6-1 and TRBJ1-5; 11 nucleotides align to TRBD1. CDR1 and CDR2 from the germline V gene are MNHNS and SASEGT. The CDR3 is made up of 15 amino acids. Trimming removed 6 bases from V and 8 bases from J; junction bases left unmatched: 9. The CDR3 spells CASRGTGGFFEPQHF. For the CDR3, the DNA is TGTGCCAGCAGAGGGACAGGGGGGTTTTTCGAGCCCCAGCATTTT.

The chain recombines TRBV4-1 with TRBJ2-3, with TRBD2 matching over 10 bases. The CDR3 spans 15 residues. J gave up 8 bases and V 6 bases, and 11 bases lay outside the gene matches. Germline CDR1 MGHRA, CDR2 YSYEKL. The CDR3 DNA reads TGCGCCAGCAGGGGGACTAGCGAGGGGGTCGCTACGCAGTATTTT. It specifies CASRGTSEGVATQYF.

This clone came up once. V and J are TRBV27 and TRBJ2-3, with 9 bases aligning to TRBD2. The V gene's germline CDR1 is MNHEY and CDR2 SMNVEV (reference sequence). The CDR3 has 15 residues. With 7 bases clipped from V and 3 bases from J, the junction kept 8 bases outside the gene matches. As DNA, the CDR3 is TGTGCCAGCAACAAAGCGGGGGGAACAACAGATACGCAGTATTTT. Translation: CASNKAGGTTDTQYF.

The rearrangement links TRBV5-1 to TRBJ2-3; 11 nucleotides agree with TRBD2. The CDR3 runs 17 residues. Germline-derived CDR1 and CDR2 are SGHRS and YFSETQ. Unmatched junction bases numbered 9, after V lost 0 bases and J lost 6 bases. The CDR3 protein is CASSLATSGGAADTQYF. In DNA, the CDR3 is TGCGCCAGCAGCTTGGCCACTAGCGGGGGAGCTGCGGATACGCAGTATTTT.

This clone was found a few times. This chain uses TRBV10-3 with TRBJ2-2, with 9 bases that match TRBD2. This CDR3 is 18 amino acids long. Trimming at V came to 4 bases and at J to 2 bases, leaving 11 bases not matched to a gene. Germline loops: CDR1 ENHRY, CDR2 SYGVKD. CDR3 coding DNA: TGTGCCATCAGTGTATGTCCTCTAGCGGGGTTCAACACCGGGGAGCTGTTTTTT. It translates to CAISVCPLAGFNTGELFF.

The J gene is TRBJ2-5, the V gene TRBV4-1; 9 bases fit TRBD2. Germline values: CDR1 MGHRA, CDR2 YSYEKL. The length of the CDR3 is 16 residues. The J segment lost 4 bases and the V segment lost 4 bases, leaving 10 bases of the junction unmatched. CDR3: CASSRHLAGARETQYF. CDR3 bases: TGCGCCAGCAGCCGCCATTTAGCGGGAGCCAGAGAGACCCAGTACTTC.

The V call is TRBV7-9, the J call TRBJ1-6; 7 bases agree with TRBD1. The germline V gene encodes CDR1 SEHNR and CDR2 FQNEAQ (reference sequence). The trim removed 0 bases at V and 7 bases at J, leaving 3 bases unmatched. The CDR3 contains 15 residues. CDR3 bases: TGTGCCAGCAGCTTAGCGTGGGACAGAAATTCACCCCTCCACTTT. As protein: CASSLAWDRNSPLHF.

This sequence joins TRBV7-3 and TRBJ1-5; D perhaps matches TRBD1 (5 bases). The CDR3 runs to 13 residues. V was cut by 5 bases and J by 1 base, with 6 bases left in between. Germline loops: CDR1 SGHTA, CDR2 FQGTGA. In DNA form, the CDR3 reads TGTGCCAGCAGCCGGGGGAGCAATCAGCCCCAGCATTTT. It yields the protein CASSRGSNQPQHF.

This chain links TRBV7-9 with TRBJ2-5; 7 bases agree with TRBD1. Germline CDR1 is SEHNR and CDR2 is FQNEAQ (reference sequence). V dropped 5 bases and J dropped 0; count of bases not matched to a gene: 6. The CDR3 spans 15 residues. Here the CDR3 reads CASSPNRGYQETQYF. Written as DNA, the CDR3 is TGTGCCAGCAGCCCAAACAGGGGATACCAAGAGACCCAGTACTTC.

The rearrangement links TRBV12-5 to TRBJ1-2; D not resolved. CDR3 length: 13 amino acids. V lost 1 base and J lost 1, with 4 bases in between. Germline V CDR1 and CDR2: LGHNT, FRNRAP. The CDR3 DNA sequence: TGTGCTAGTGGTTTGGATCTTAACTATGGCTACACCTTC. Translation: CASGLDLNYGYTF.

This chain connects TRBV7-2 to TRBJ2-1; D unresolved. The CDR3 has 13 residues. CDR1 is SGHTA and CDR2 is FQGNSA in the germline V gene. V was clipped by 6 bases and J by 10 bases, with 16 bases between them. The CDR3 DNA sequence: TGTGCCAGCAGGTACCCCACGCGTAGCGAGCAGTTCTTC. Residues: CASRYPTRSEQFF.

The chain employs TRBV2 and TRBJ2-3; the D gene is possibly TRBD2 (5 bases). The length of the CDR3 is 13 residues. The V and J ends lost 5 bases and 8 bases respectively, with 14 bases between them. CDR1 is SNHLY, CDR2 FYNNEI, per germline. CDR3 in DNA: TGTGCCAGCAGTACCCTGGGAGCTACTACGCAGTATTTT. It specifies CASSTLGATTQYF. The full variable domain, with the rest looked up from reference TRBV2 and TRBJ2-3, is EPEVTQTPSHQVTQMGQEVILRCVPISNHLYFYWYRQILGQKVEFLVSFYNNEISEKSEIFDDQFSVERPDGSNFTLKIRSTKLEDSAMYFCASSTLGATTQYFGPGTRLTVL.

The chain joins TRBV7-2 to TRBJ2-3, with 7 bases lining up with TRBD2. The V gene end was trimmed by 1 base and the J gene end by 5 bases; junction bases not matched to a gene: 6. CDR3 size: 15 residues. Germline V lookup: CDR1 SGHTA, CDR2 FQGNSA. CDR3 loop: CASSLGGGWGDTQYF. The CDR3 coding sequence is TGTGCCAGCAGCTTAGGGGGGGGGTGGGGAGATACGCAGTATTTT.

The chain carries TRBV7-2 and TRBJ2-1; TRBD1 matches at 11 bases. J was trimmed by 6 bases and V by 5 bases; bases with no gene match: 3. In germline, CDR1 is SGHTA, CDR2 FQGNSA. This CDR3 contains 14 residues. CDR3 amino acids: CASSLGTGGNEQFF. The CDR3 DNA is TGTGCCAGCAGCCTCGGGACAGGGGGCAATGAGCAGTTCTTC.